What follows are 20 T cell receptor beta chains derived from one specimen sequenced in a study of synovial regulatory T cells in juvenile arthritis. Some clones are missing from TCRdb's copy, which holds only in-frame ones; the method was immunoSEQ multiplex PCR. Here the sample table reports 9,600 or so clones. The sequencing sample was made of Treg cells from blood. Subset of the sample: remaining (HLA-DR-negative) circulating blood Treg cells. The source of these receptors is a donor between 2 and 29 years old with juvenile idiopathic arthritis.

This clone is identified as medium-sized from frequency. V gene TRBV7-3 combines with J gene TRBJ2-2; the D call of TRBD2 rests on TCRdb alone, since no DNA is present to check it. The CDR3 is made up of 14 amino acids. Only the protein is on record. Per germline, CDR1 SGHTA and CDR2 FQGTGA. The CDR3 reads CASSLEAGAGELFF.

V is TRBV25-1 and J is TRBJ1-6. Germline assignment: CDR1 MGHDK and CDR2 SYGVNS. This CDR3 contains 14 residues. No DNA accompanies this entry. CDR3 in amino acids: CASSETGHNSPLHF. The whole variable domain, filled in from reference TRBV25-1 and TRBJ1-6, reads EADIYQTPRYLVIGTGKKITLECSQTMGHDKMYWYQQDPGMELHLIHYSYGVNSTEKGDLSSESTVSRIRTEHFPLTLESARPSHTSQYLCASSETGHNSPLHFGNGTRLTVT.

This clone counts as medium-sized by frequency. V gene TRBV19 combines with J gene TRBJ1-2. Germline CDR1 and CDR2: LNHDA and SQIVND (reference sequence). The CDR3 has 12 residues. No DNA sequence was recorded. CDR3 in amino acids: CASSPWDYGYTF. The full variable domain, in which reference TRBV19 and TRBJ1-2 provide the parts outside the CDR3, is DGGITQSPKYLFRKEGQNVTLSCEQNLNHDAMYWYRQDPGQGLRLIYYSQIVNDFQKGDIAEGYSVSREKKESFPLTVTSAQKNPTAFYLCASSPWDYGYTFGSGTRLTVV.

The chain couples TRBV18 to TRBJ1-2. Germline CDR1 KGHSH, CDR2 LQKENI. The CDR3 runs to 12 residues. The record lacks a DNA sequence. This chain's CDR3 is CASSPKETRYTF.

The chain links TRBV5-4 to TRBJ2-7; lacking DNA, the TRBD2 call made by TCRdb goes unchecked. From germline, CDR1 is SGHNT and CDR2 YYREEE (reference sequence). The CDR3 loop spans 16 amino acids. The DNA sequence is not available. This CDR3 reads CASSLGGLAGAYEQYF. Supplemented by reference TRBV5-4 and TRBJ2-7, the full variable domain reads ETGVTQSPTHLIKTRGQQVTLRCSSQSGHNTVSWYQQALGQGPQFIFQYYREEENGRGNFPPRFSGLQFPNYSSELNVNALELDDSALYLCASSLGGLAGAYEQYFGPGTRLTVT.

V gene TRBV12-5 combines with J gene TRBJ2-3. This CDR3 is built from 14 residues. No nucleotide data were recorded. Germline values: CDR1 LGHNT, CDR2 FRNRAP. CDR3 amino acids: CASGLVPSTDTQYF.

CDR3: CASSLTGVEGYTF. V is TRBV7-2 and J is TRBJ1-2; TCRdb names TRBD1, which stays unverified in the absence of DNA. Germline V gene data show CDR1 as SGHTA and CDR2 as FQGNSA. The CDR3 is 13 amino acids. No DNA was logged.

The rearrangement links TRBV19 to TRBJ2-6; the TRBD2 assignment by TCRdb is unverifiable without DNA. CDR3 length: 18 amino acids. No DNA is listed. Germline CDR1 is LNHDA and CDR2 is SQIVND (reference sequence). The CDR3 here is CASRPREGSGSGANVLTF.

The CDR3 sequence is CASSMLTLTSPDTQYF. The chain has TRBV5-4 and TRBJ2-3; the D call of TRBD2 rests on TCRdb alone, since no DNA is present to check it. Germline CDR1 and CDR2: SGHNT and YYREEE (reference sequence). The CDR3 is 16 residues long. The protein alone is recorded here.

The chain joins TRBV5-1 to TRBJ2-1; there is no DNA to check the TCRdb D call of TRBD2. Germline CDR1 reads SGHRS; CDR2 reads YFSETQ. The CDR3 totals 14 residues. No coding sequence is recorded. The CDR3 here is CASSFSGNGNEQFF.

The J gene is TRBJ2-3, the V gene TRBV28; TCRdb picks TRBD1, but there is no DNA to check that call. Looked up from germline, CDR1 is MDHEN and CDR2 is SYDVKM. CDR3 length equals 15 residues. No DNA is listed. CDR3 in amino acids: CASSPPGVSTDTQYF. The entire variable domain, with the rest obtained from reference TRBV28 and TRBJ2-3, is as follows: DVKVTQSSRYLVKRTGEKVFLECVQDMDHENMFWYRQDPGLGLRLIYFSYDVKMKEKGDIPEGYSVSREKKERFSLILESASTNQTSMYLCASSPPGVSTDTQYFGPGTRLTVL.

The J gene is TRBJ2-3, the V gene TRBV30. The CDR3 is 13 amino acids. The DNA is unrecorded. Germline-derived CDR1 and CDR2 are GTSNPN and SVGIG (reference sequence). CDR3: CAWSALHTDTQYF.

The genes are TRBV6-5 and TRBJ2-5; TCRdb calls TRBD1, which cannot be checked without DNA. Germline V gene lookup returns CDR1 MNHEY and CDR2 SVGAGI. There are 15 residues in the CDR3. The DNA is not on file. The CDR3: CASSNVMGHQETQYF.

This chain joins TRBV10-2 and TRBJ2-3; TCRdb returns TRBD2, unconfirmable since there is no DNA. Germline CDR1 is WSHSY and CDR2 is SAAADI. This CDR3 contains 13 residues. No DNA is listed. CDR3: CASKSKLVDTQYF.

The chain is built from TRBV16 and TRBJ2-7. The CDR3 is made up of 15 amino acids. No nucleotide data were recorded. Germline CDR1 reads KGHSY; CDR2 reads FQNENV. CDR3 residues: CASSPIGRSSYEQYF. The complete variable domain, with remaining parts taken from reference TRBV16 and TRBJ2-7, reads GEEVAQTPKHLVRGEGQKAKLYCAPIKGHSYVFWYQQVLKNEFKFLISFQNENVFDETGMPKERFSAKCLPNSPCSLEIQATKLEDSAVYFCASSPIGRSSYEQYFGPGTRLTVT.

Frequency places this clone as medium-sized. The gene calls are TRBV6-1 and TRBJ1-1. The CDR3 is 14 amino acids. A DNA sequence was not provided. CDR1 is MNHNS and CDR2 is SASEGT in the germline V gene. This CDR3 is CASSETRRDSEAFF.

The chain uses TRBV19 and TRBJ1-2; TCRdb picks TRBD1, but there is no DNA to check that call. CDR3 length equals 14 residues. The coding DNA is unavailable. Germline CDR1 LNHDA, CDR2 SQIVND (reference sequence). Here the CDR3 reads CASRPPGQDYGYTF.

The gene calls are TRBV7-2 and TRBJ1-2. The CDR3 spans 13 residues. Nucleotide data are not available. Germline assignment: CDR1 SGHTA and CDR2 FQGNSA. CDR3 in amino acids: CASTGRGVGGYTF. Complete variable domain (other parts from reference TRBV7-2 and TRBJ1-2): GAGVSQSPSNKVTEKGKDVELRCDPISGHTALYWYRQSLGQGLEFLIYFQGNSAPDKSGLPSDRFSAERTGGSVSTLTIQRTQQEDSAVYLCASTGRGVGGYTFGSGTRLTVV.

CDR3 region: CASSLETGRTNEKLFF. This chain connects TRBV7-6 to TRBJ1-4; TCRdb gives TRBD1 as the D gene, but with no DNA this cannot be confirmed. The V gene's germline CDR1 is SGHVS and CDR2 FNYEAQ. CDR3 length: 16 amino acids. No nucleotide data were recorded.

The genes are TRBV27 and TRBJ2-7; the D call of TRBD2 rests on TCRdb alone, since no DNA is present to check it. The length of the CDR3 is 15 residues. No DNA appears here. Germline assignment: CDR1 MNHEY and CDR2 SMNVEV (reference sequence). CDR3 amino acids: CASSFKTSGVYEQYF.